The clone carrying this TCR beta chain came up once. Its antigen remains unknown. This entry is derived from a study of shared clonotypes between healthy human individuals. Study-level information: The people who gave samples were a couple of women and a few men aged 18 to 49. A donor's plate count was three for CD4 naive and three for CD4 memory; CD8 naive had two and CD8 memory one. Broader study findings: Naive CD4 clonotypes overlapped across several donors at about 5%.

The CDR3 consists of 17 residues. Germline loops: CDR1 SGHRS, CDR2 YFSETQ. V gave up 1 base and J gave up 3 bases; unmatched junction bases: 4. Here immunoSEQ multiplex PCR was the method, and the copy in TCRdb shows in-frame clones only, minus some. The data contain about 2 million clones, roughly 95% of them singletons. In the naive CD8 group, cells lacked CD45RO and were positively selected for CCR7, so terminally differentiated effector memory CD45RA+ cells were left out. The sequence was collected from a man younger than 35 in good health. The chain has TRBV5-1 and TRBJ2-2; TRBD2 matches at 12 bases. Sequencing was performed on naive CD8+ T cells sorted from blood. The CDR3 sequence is CASSLWTSGKDTGELFF. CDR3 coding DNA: TGCGCCAGCAGCTTGTGGACTAGCGGGAAAGACACCGGGGAGCTGTTTTTT. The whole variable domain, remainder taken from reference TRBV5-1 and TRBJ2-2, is KAGVTQTPRYLIKTRGQQVTLSCSPISGHRSVSWYQQTPGQGLQFLFEYFSETQRNKGNFPGRFSGRQFSNSRSEMNVSTLELGDSALYLCASSLWTSGKDTGELFFGEGSRLTVL.